This TCR beta chain appears in the sequencing data of a study of blood T cell repertoires in COVID-19. On the study more broadly: Italy, Spain and the United States were the sources of the convalescent and acute COVID-19 samples. The analysed material was cDNA or gDNA that came from T cells, B-cell-depleted T cells, or PBMCs.

CDR1 and CDR2 (germline): MDHEN, SYDVKM. Trimming pared 3 bases from V and 1 base from J, leaving 14 bases between. CDR3 length equals 16 residues. In the original analysis: Amplification of reference gene primers was used by the study to estimate nucleated cell counts. Only in-frame clones appear in the TCRdb table, and some are missing; sequencing was by immunoSEQ multiplex PCR. D and trimming come from the DNA, and the V and J calls and clone size come from that table. Of 250,000 or so clones in the sample, about 88% are singletons; the top ten hold 0.75% to 1%. This receptor was taken from a middle-aged woman who had recovered from COVID-19. Sequenced input: peripheral blood. This chain links TRBV28 with TRBJ2-3; D may be TRBD1 (6 bases). CDR3 coding DNA: TGTGCCAGCAGTTTGCCCAGGGGTCAGGGCACAGATACGCAGTATTTT. Protein: CASSLPRGQGTDTQYF.